The rows below give T cell receptor beta chains drawn from one sample of a study of T-cell reconstitution after alpha-beta-depleted transplantation in children. TCRdb re-derived calls from the PCR reads in MiXCR, one entry per CDR3 protein. Altogether approximately 350,000 distinct CDR3 sequences are present, over 9% being singletons, with the ten largest covering less than 2.5%. The sequences come from PBMCs from the stem cell graft donor, collected from the stem cell graft. These receptors originate from a human donor who donated a stem cell graft to a child with acute lymphoblastic leukemia. Both conserved end residues are part of each CDR3.

j_gene	v_gene	CDR3aa
TRBJ2-7	TRBV6-2/TRBV6-3	CASSLAGEVYEQYF
TRBJ2-7	TRBV5-6	CASSVPGQGLYEQYF
TRBJ2-1	TRBV15	CATSRGAESYNEQFF
TRBJ2-1	TRBV5-1	CASRRDSSSYNEQFF
TRBJ2-3	TRBV5-1	CASSLAGGGISTDTQYF
TRBJ1-1	TRBV3-1	CASSHDRRIMNTEAFF
TRBJ2-3	TRBV4-1	CASHPEGASTDTQYF
TRBJ1-1	TRBV7-2	CASSLGDALNTEAFF
TRBJ2-1	TRBV25-1	CASSENAAIEQFF
TRBJ2-7	TRBV5-1	CASSPGQGADEQYF
TRBJ1-1	TRBV12-3/TRBV12-4	CASTINTEAFF
TRBJ2-1	TRBV29-1	CSVGTARREQFF
TRBJ1-5	TRBV7-9	CASSTTGGGQPQHF
TRBJ2-7	TRBV3-1	CASSRVSSGRIGRNEQYF
TRBJ2-3	TRBV7-2	CASRPDMVGDTQYF
TRBJ1-1	TRBV16	CASSQQFAAEAFF
TRBJ1-2	TRBV5-1	CASSLDRGAYGYTF
TRBJ2-3	TRBV6-5	CASRTGTSGRTDTQYF
TRBJ2-5	TRBV5-1	CASSGVGETQETQYF
TRBJ2-2	TRBV7-3	CASSPDGPSFWDTGELFF
TRBJ1-2	TRBV7-6	CASSPRAEADYGYTF
TRBJ1-4	TRBV18	CASSPQAATNEKLFF
TRBJ2-5	TRBV28	CASSLSRLSGQETQYF
TRBJ2-5	TRBV3-1	CASSQDYGETQYF
TRBJ2-1	TRBV7-4	CASSSSGASYNEQFF
TRBJ2-1	TRBV5-1	CASSFGRGFSPKEQFF
TRBJ2-1	TRBV28	CASSSPGPLNEQFF
TRBJ2-1	TRBV28	CASSLTLAGGWNEQFF
TRBJ1-6	TRBV7-2	CASSRRGGSNSPLHF
TRBJ2-1	TRBV6-2/TRBV6-3	CASSPWGLAGLSSYNEQFF
TRBJ1-1	TRBV7-9	CASSLARDRLEAFF
TRBJ2-6	TRBV15	CATSRDDIWRLFAGANVLTF
TRBJ2-5	TRBV12-3/TRBV12-4	CASREPLGGEETQYF
TRBJ2-6	TRBV5-4	CASSLRFGANVLTF
TRBJ1-5	TRBV9	CASSVGPDGNQPQHF
TRBJ2-7	TRBV5-5	CASSADFYEQYF
TRBJ2-7	TRBV14	CASSQDSGDTYSYEQYF
TRBJ2-1	TRBV11-2	CASSSPGDDEQFF
TRBJ1-1	TRBV27	CASSPDGSRQGALEAFF
TRBJ2-1	TRBV5-1	CASSPQAGPSYNEQFF
TRBJ2-7	TRBV5-1	CASSLYAWRDWPYEQYF
TRBJ2-7	TRBV5-6	CASSLVKAGGPDEQYF
TRBJ2-1	TRBV4-1	CASSQPSGRHPEQFF
TRBJ2-3	TRBV7-8	CASSQVVGAAPGTQYF
TRBJ2-1	TRBV6-2/TRBV6-3	CASSLLKGTSGSLSYNEQFF
TRBJ2-1	TRBV7-8	CASTAGPPGDNEQFF
TRBJ2-3	TRBV2	CASKDRTSPTDTQYF
TRBJ1-1	TRBV7-9	CASTPLTPEAFF
TRBJ1-5	TRBV6-2/TRBV6-3	CASRSGQGTGQPQHF
TRBJ2-1	TRBV5-1	CASSLATYLDNEQFF
TRBJ1-3	TRBV10-3	CAITRSRAGLGNTIYF
TRBJ2-7	TRBV3-1	CASSQGPGQDYEQYF
TRBJ2-1	TRBV3-1	CASSQFVSGRVYNEQFF
TRBJ1-1	TRBV29-1	CSVDRGSTEAFF